This T cell receptor beta chain was observed in a study of blood T cell repertoires in COVID-19 (dated by TCRdb to between 2020 and 2021). Some background on the complete study: Samples covering the acute and convalescent phases of COVID-19 were provided by collaborators in the United States, Italy and Spain. The prospective study material was composed of cDNA or gDNA derived from T cells, B-cell-depleted T cells, or PBMCs. The dataset comprised deeply sampled blood TCRbeta repertoires from subjects exposed to, actively infected with, or recovered from COVID-19. A freely available public database, intended as a resource for researchers studying the immune response to SARS-CoV-2, is where the repertoires were released. Samples came from the ongoing ImmuneRACE study (first 160 participants) plus 1,254 subjects from 6 global collaborators. Nearly every sample came with metadata listing a de-identified subject ID, COVID-19 status, age in years and sex. Where HLA class I and class II types were available, the types were taken from metadata supplied by the sample provider, not from assay-based typing.

TCRbeta CDR3 regions were amplified from genomic DNA using the immunoSEQ Assay, a bias-controlled multiplex PCR. The published analysis was carried out like this. Within the assay, amplification of reference gene primers was used to estimate how many nucleated cells each sample contained. Sequence reads were collapsed and filtered to measure the absolute abundance of every unique TCRbeta CDR3 rearrangement. Productive Simpson clonality was computed per sample as the square root of Simpson's diversity index over productive rearrangements. This is the immuneACCESS table as TCRdb keeps it, with only in-frame sequences that have V and J called. A part of the clones is gone; compared with another copy, unresolved V genes explain less than half, and the rest is unexplained. The V and J calls and clone size are taken from that table; D and trimming were inferred from the DNA. This sample has some 170,000 clones in its table, and about 85% of those were observed once. 6.2% of the sample is in the top ten clones.

Participants in the prospective study were enrolled through a virtual design, were aged 18 to 89 years, and lived in approximately 25 United States geographic areas. In the prospective study, participants were assigned to cohorts based on the clinical history participants reported in a screening survey and a study questionnaire. For ImmuneRACE Cohort 3, a participant was defined as recovered based on two consecutive negative NP/OP PCR tests, clearance by a healthcare professional, or resolution of symptoms. Mobile phlebotomists in the prospective study collected whole blood, serum and a nasopharyngeal or oropharyngeal swab from every participant. Participants in the prospective study had the option to provide additional blood draws and questionnaires over a roughly 2-month period. Before DNA extraction, blood samples from the prospective study were shipped at room temperature or frozen. Via the germline V gene, CDR1 is SGHDT and CDR2 YYEEEE. At the junction V is shortened by 1 base and J by 1 base, with 5 bases in between. Inclusive of the bounding cysteine and phenylalanine, the CDR3 is 13 residues long. Only the CDR3 portion is preserved as DNA: 39 bases, with reading frame beginning at the first base.

This clone has ten or more counts. What antigen it recognizes has not been identified. The input lacks base qualities; no much larger clone sits a single base away. Results the study describes overall, beyond this receptor: The quantity of clinical and demographic metadata differed by source and by participant and was supplied without curation.

The sequencing input was PBMCs or T cells enriched from blood (not recorded which). The receptor comes from a man aged 35 to 55 who had recovered from COVID-19. The chain is made from TRBV5-6 and TRBJ1-1; the D gene is not confidently resolved. Read as DNA, the sequence is TGTGCCAGCAGCTTGAACAGGAACACTGAAGCTTTCTTT. It translates to CASSLNRNTEAFF.